These 3 T cell receptor beta chains were sequenced from one sample in a study of T cell responses to AZD1222 COVID-19 vaccine. Using immunoSEQ multiplex PCR, the repertoire was profiled, and TCRdb retains in-frame clones only, with some absent. Counted here are 95,000 to 150,000 clones, 92% occurring once; the ten biggest clones make up over 1.5%. The specimen comprised peripheral blood, sampled on day 0 of AZD1222 vaccination. The receptors originated from an adult in good health.

The rearrangement links TRBV11-2 to TRBJ2-3; TRBD2 matches 12 bases. The V segment lost 2 bases and the J segment 1 base; nucleotides outside the gene matches: 1. CDR3 size: 16 residues. Germline V CDR1 and CDR2: SGHAT, FQNNGV. As DNA, the CDR3 is TGTGCCAGCAGCTTAAGACTAGCGGGGGGCACAGATACGCAGTATTTT. Its translation is CASSLRLAGGTDTQYF. The entire variable domain, with the rest obtained from reference TRBV11-2 and TRBJ2-3, is as follows: EAGVAQSPRYKIIEKRQSVAFWCNPISGHATLYWYQQILGQGPKLLIQFQNNGVVDDSQLPKDRFSAERLKGVDSTLKIQPAKLEDSAVYLCASSLRLAGGTDTQYFGPGTRLTVL.

The chain carries TRBV7-9 and TRBJ1-2; unclear D gene. The germline V and J ends were trimmed by 6 bases and 3 bases, with 20 bases remaining between them. The CDR3 runs to 16 residues. Germline V lookup: CDR1 SEHNR, CDR2 FQNEAQ (reference sequence). Written as DNA, the CDR3 is TGTGCCAGCAGGTTCGTGCTGGGAAACCTTTACTATGGCTACACCTTC. Its protein is CASRFVLGNLYYGYTF.

The V gene is TRBV20-1, the J gene TRBJ1-2, with a possible D match to TRBD1 (5 bases). The V and J ends lost 6 bases and 6 bases respectively, with 8 bases between them. The CDR3 length is 10 residues. Germline CDR1 is DFQATT and CDR2 is SNEGSKA (reference sequence). CDR3: CSAQGNGYTF. In nucleotides, the CDR3 is TGCAGTGCCCAGGGTAATGGCTACACCTTC.